This record covers a single TCR beta chain. What antigen it recognizes has not been identified. The sample holds no much larger clone one base away, and base qualities are not on file. This sample was included in a study of blood T cells in healthy people across ages (dated by TCRdb to about 2015). Regarding the study in general: In model experiments, template switching captured roughly one uniquely barcoded TCR beta cDNA molecule for every two T cells. Using deep sequencing normalized with unique cDNA molecular identifiers, the study measured how TCR beta repertoire diversity changes with age. Using the same blood draw, the study looked at two additional independent replicas of 1 million unique cDNA reads for two donors, one aged 18 to 29 and the other aged 80 or older. To avoid experimental bias, donors of different ages were spread randomly across the sequencing lanes. Four age groups were formed from the donors: young (average approximately 15 years), middle-aged (around 39), aged (about 68) and long-lived (around 82).

The library was produced with 5' RACE. Sequencing was carried out with an Illumina HiSeq 2500. The second PCR ran for roughly 7 to 11 cycles and used a J-beta primer mix along with a sample-barcoded 5' primer. A template-switch 5' adaptor carrying 12 random nucleotides introduced a unique molecular identifier onto each TCR beta cDNA molecule. Each sample yielded at least 2.5 million CDR3-containing paired-end reads. First-strand cDNA was synthesized from all RNA with the Mint cDNA synthesis kit, primed by a TRBC-specific oligonucleotide. Following uracil-DNA glycosylase treatment, a first 18-cycle PCR with universal primers M1SS and BC2_uni_R was performed on all cDNA. The original pipeline was this. For normalization, 1 million high-quality reads, each with a distinct molecular identifier, were randomly selected from each sample. Reads with shared molecular identifiers were discarded instead of being binned into consensus sequences. MiTCR, run with a Q25 quality threshold and the strictest error-elimination algorithm, handled CDR3 identification, clonotype clustering and error correction. Lower-bound total TCR beta diversity was estimated with a nonparametric unseen species model using Euler transformation. TCRdb trimmed public reads at Q25 via fastp, called clones via MiXCR and kept in-frame beta chains. CDR3 protein sequences are deduplicated, and each keeps its most common genes and DNA. The V and J calls reflect TCRdb's pipeline rather than the authors' work. In all, the sample holds about 770,000 distinct CDR3 sequences, and around 45% of those were seen once. The top ten hold approximately 19% of the sample.

The CDR3, from cysteine to phenylalanine, totals 14 residues. Kept here is only the CDR3 DNA, which spans 42 bases and is read in frame from base 1. V drops 5 bases and J drops 1 base, leaving 12 bases in between. The germline V gene (reference sequence) specifies MNHEY as CDR1 and SMNVEV as CDR2. The research as a whole found: Compared with the aged group, the long-lived group had more naive CD4+ T cells, fewer expanded clones and increased TCR diversity, suggesting age selection. Estimates of total diversity based on one million sequenced T cells were regarded as lower bounds and as underestimates. The CMV infection status of donors was not known, potentially confounding age-related changes in expanded clonotypes. As age increased, observed TCR beta diversity per million T cells dropped in a roughly linear way, and a significant reduction was already evident by age roughly 40. Because profiling used bulk unsorted PBMCs, naive and antigen-experienced compartments could not be compared conclusively. There was a strong correlation between observed TCR beta diversity and the percentage of naive T cells measured by flow cytometry.

The approximately 41 donors, aged about 6 to 95 years, were systemically healthy Caucasian individuals from Russia. Each donor gave about 9.7 milliliters of peripheral blood, drawn into EDTA-treated Vacutainer tubes. PBMCs were isolated by Ficoll-Paque density-gradient centrifugation, with at least 7 million obtained per sample. Trizol reagent was used to extract total RNA from PBMCs, with at least 5.5 micrograms per sample. Naive CD45RAhigh/CD27high T cell percentages were measured by flow cytometry on a PBMC aliquot from every donor. The rearrangement combines TRBV27 with TRBJ2-7; the D gene could be either TRBD1 or TRBD2, each agreeing at 5 bases. The receptor comes from a man in his 60s in good health. What was sequenced was blood. The sequence in DNA is TGTGCCAGCAGTGCGTCGGGACGGTCCTACGAGCAGTACTTC. Its translation reads: CASSASGRSYEQYF.